The rows below give T cell receptor beta chains drawn from one sample of a study of Graves' ophthalmopathy and Graves' hyperthyroidism. TCRdb processed the multiplex PCR reads anew with MiXCR; each CDR3 protein has one entry. Counted here are about 740,000 distinct CDR3 sequences, roughly 40% occurring once; the ten biggest clones make up 40% to 45%. Sequenced input: peripheral blood. All receptors derive from an adult man with Graves' ophthalmopathy. Each CDR3 is given with its conserved first and last residue. D genes are given only for firm matches. The size of a clone is reported for some rows only, either as once, few or many, or as a class for expanded clones.

few,TRBJ2-7,-,TRBV14,CASSQDHSGTSEQYF,TGTGCCAGCAGCCAAGATCATTCCGGGACAAGCGAGCAGTACTTC
many,TRBJ1-2,-,TRBV28,CASSLSTGGYTF,TGTGCCAGCAGTTTATCTACCGGTGGCTACACCTTC
-,TRBJ1-1,-,TRBV19,CASSMGRGGLNTEAFF,TGTGCCAGTAGTATGGGCAGGGGTGGCCTGAACACTGAAGCTTTCTTT
-,TRBJ1-5,-,TRBV24-1,CASSFPAGAVSPQHF,TGTGCCAGCAGTTTCCCGGCAGGGGCTGTATCGCCCCAGCATTTT
-,TRBJ2-7,TRBD2,TRBV11-2,CASSFDWTSGRHEQYF,TGTGCCAGCAGCTTTGACTGGACTAGCGGGAGACACGAGCAGTACTTC
-,TRBJ2-5,TRBD2,TRBV9,CASIPAGGYQETQYF,TGTGCCAGCATTCCGGCGGGGGGGTACCAAGAGACCCAGTACTTC
-,TRBJ2-2,-,TRBV6-5,CAISAGELGELFF,TGTGCCATCAGCGCCGGGGAGCTCGGGGAGCTGTTTTTT
-,TRBJ2-7,TRBD2,TRBV4-3,CASSFGRASYEQYF,TGCGCCAGCAGTTTCGGGAGGGCCTCCTACGAGCAGTACTTC
-,TRBJ2-7,TRBD1,TRBV20-1,CSARSDRSTYEQYF,TGCAGTGCTAGATCGGACAGGTCAACCTACGAGCAGTACTTC
few,TRBJ2-5,TRBD2,TRBV20-1,CSARGGLARETQYF,TGCAGTGCTAGAGGGGGACTAGCCCGGGAGACCCAGTACTTC
many,TRBJ1-4,-,TRBV7-9,CASSPVETNEKLFF,TGTGCCAGCAGCCCGGTGGAAACTAATGAAAAACTGTTTTTT
-,TRBJ2-7,-,TRBV7-9,CASSSSARVYEQYF,TGTGCCAGCAGCTCGTCGGCCAGGGTCTACGAGCAGTACTTC
few,TRBJ2-5,TRBD2,TRBV13,CASSHRTSGRAQETQYF,TGTGCCAGCAGCCATCGGACTAGCGGGAGGGCCCAAGAGACCCAGTACTTC
-,TRBJ2-5,-,TRBV24-1,CATSESGRPDPGTQYF,TGTGCCACCAGTGAGTCCGGAAGACCAGATCCGGGGACCCAGTACTTC
few,TRBJ2-2,TRBD2,TRBV12-3/TRBV12-4,CASSSPAGGNTGELFF,TGTGCCAGCAGTTCCCCGGCGGGGGGGAACACCGGGGAGCTGTTTTTT
-,TRBJ2-2,TRBD1,TRBV7-2,CAWSVRGTGTGELFF,TGTGCCTGGAGTGTACGCGGGACAGGGACCGGGGAGCTGTTTTTT
-,TRBJ1-6,-,TRBV7-8,CASSLAVLQKSNSPLHF,TGTGCCAGCAGCTTAGCGGTTTTACAGAAATCAAATTCACCCCTCCACTTT
few,TRBJ1-2,TRBD1,TRBV6-1,CASSEWGQLPNGYTF,TGTGCCAGCAGTGAGTGGGGACAGCTGCCCAATGGCTACACCTTC
many,TRBJ2-5,-,TRBV7-9,CASSLGFGETQYF,TGTGCCAGCAGCTTAGGGTTCGGAGAGACCCAGTACTTC
-,TRBJ1-2,-,TRBV29-1,CSVRDTDYGYTF,TGCAGCGTCCGGGACACCGACTATGGCTACACCTTC
-,TRBJ1-5,-,TRBV7-3,CASSYQTGAGQPQHF,TGTGCCAGCAGCTATCAGACAGGAGCAGGGCAGCCCCAGCATTTT
many,TRBJ1-2,-,TRBV16,CASSQSRQGLGYTF,TGTGCCAGCAGCCAATCGCGGCAGGGTCTTGGCTACACCTTC
few,TRBJ1-2,-,TRBV5-4,CASSLERGGYGYTF,TGTGCCAGCAGCTTGGAGAGGGGGGGATATGGCTACACCTTC
few,TRBJ1-1,-,TRBV4-2,CASSQDRVRSEAFF,TGTGCCAGCAGCCAAGACAGGGTACGATCTGAAGCTTTCTTT
-,TRBJ1-6,TRBD1,TRBV18,CASSLNRDRNSPLHF,TGTGCCAGCTCGTTGAACCGGGACAGGAATTCACCCCTCCACTTT
few,TRBJ1-4,TRBD1,TRBV7-2,CASSHYPGQTNEKLFF,TGTGCCAGCAGCCACTACCCGGGACAGACTAATGAAAAACTGTTTTTT
-,TRBJ1-6,-,TRBV6-5,CASSYMGNSPLHF,TGTGCCAGCAGTTATATGGGGAATTCACCCCTCCACTTT
many,TRBJ1-2,-,TRBV7-9,CASSLEGFAYGYTF,TGTGCCAGCAGCTTAGAGGGGTTCGCCTATGGCTACACCTTC
-,TRBJ1-1,-,TRBV7-9,CASSFVFGTLNTEAFF,TGTGCCAGCAGCTTTGTTTTCGGAACTCTAAACACTGAAGCTTTCTTT
many,TRBJ2-5,-,TRBV29-1,CSVRLQETQYF,TGCAGCGTTCGGCTGCAAGAGACCCAGTACTTC
-,TRBJ1-5,-,TRBV25-1,CARPGAGNGDQPQHF,TGTGCTAGACCGGGAGCGGGGAACGGCGATCAGCCCCAGCATTTT
many,TRBJ2-7,TRBD2,TRBV20-1,CSAGGQREFNEQYF,TGCAGTGCCGGGGGGCAGCGGGAGTTCAACGAGCAGTACTTC
few,TRBJ2-7,TRBD2,TRBV14,CASSFPSGPTYEQYF,TGTGCCAGCAGTTTCCCTAGCGGACCTACCTACGAGCAGTACTTC
few,TRBJ1-1,TRBD1,TRBV20-1,CSARDNRGRLRAFF,TGCAGTGCTAGAGATAACAGGGGCCGCCTTCGGGCTTTCTTT
few,TRBJ2-2,-,TRBV9,CASSFGRRNTGELFF,TGTGCCAGCAGTTTCGGGCGGAGGAACACCGGGGAGCTGTTTTTT
many,TRBJ1-2,-,TRBV13,CASSFRVDYGYTF,TGTGCCAGCAGCTTCCGGGTGGACTATGGCTACACCTTC
-,TRBJ2-2,-,TRBV11-2,CASSPEGWEGGELFF,TGTGCCAGCAGCCCGGAGGGGTGGGAAGGCGGGGAGCTGTTTTTT
-,TRBJ2-7,-,TRBV6-6,CASMRGQKYF,TGTGCCAGCATGCGGGGACAGAAGTACTTC
many,TRBJ2-5,-,TRBV29-1,CSVEGQGEETQYF,TGCAGCGTTGAGGGCCAGGGAGAAGAGACCCAGTACTTC
many,TRBJ1-6,-,TRBV7-9,CASSRPPEPPLHF,TGTGCCAGCAGCAGACCCCCCGAGCCACCCCTCCACTTT
medium-sized,TRBJ1-2,-,TRBV2,CASKGPGTNGYTF,TGTGCCAGCAAGGGGCCAGGGACGAACGGCTACACCTTC
-,TRBJ1-5,-,TRBV10-2,CASSQRLERGREPQHF,TGTGCCAGCAGCCAAAGGCTAGAACGGGGGAGAGAGCCCCAGCATTTT
-,TRBJ1-2,TRBD1,TRBV2,CASTWDRHDYGYTF,TGTGCCAGCACCTGGGACAGACATGACTATGGCTACACCTTC
-,TRBJ1-2,-,TRBV2,CASSEGNDGYTF,TGTGCCAGCAGTGAAGGGAATGATGGCTACACCTTC
few,TRBJ2-7,-,TRBV6-4,CASSRNRGRGWEQYF,TGTGCCAGCAGTCGTAACAGGGGTCGGGGGTGGGAGCAGTACTTC
once,TRBJ2-5,-,TRBV2,CASSAGGVKRTQYF,TGTGCCAGCAGTGCCGGGGGTGTTAAGAGAACCCAGTACTTC
-,TRBJ2-2,-,TRBV19,CASSTPTGATGELFF,TGTGCCAGTAGTACCCCGACAGGCGCGACCGGGGAGCTGTTTTTT
-,TRBJ1-2,-,TRBV29-1,CSVGGQGGYTF,TGCAGCGTTGGCGGGCAGGGTGGCTACACCTTC
-,TRBJ1-5,-,TRBV11-1,CASSLEFGRAHQPQHF,TGTGCCAGCAGCTTAGAGTTCGGCAGGGCGCATCAGCCCCAGCATTTT
many,TRBJ2-6,-,TRBV9,CASSYGAGGANVLTF,TGTGCCAGCAGCTACGGGGCAGGCGGGGCCAACGTCCTGACTTTC
-,TRBJ1-5,TRBD1,TRBV19,CASRRQGGQPQHF,TGTGCCAGTAGGAGACAGGGGGGTCAGCCCCAGCATTTT